This T cell receptor beta chain was identified during a study of response to subunit inactivated influenza vaccine. TCRdb used MiXCR to reprocess the RT-PCR reads, holding one entry per CDR3 protein. Among roughly 670,000 distinct CDR3 sequences listed, less than 15% were seen once. The TCR comes from a middle-aged man who received an inactivated influenza vaccine. Material: PBMCs from blood, obtained 14 to 15 days before vaccination.

The CDR3 region is CSASSKGGEFYEQYF. CDR3 in DNA: TGCAGTGCTAGCTCAAAGGGGGGTGAATTCTACGAGCAGTACTTC. The chain has TRBV20-1 and TRBJ2-7; D could derive from TRBD1 or TRBD2 (6 bases each). This CDR3 has 15 residues. Germline lookup yields CDR1 DFQATT and CDR2 SNEGSKA (reference sequence). V shed 3 bases and J shed 3 bases, with 18 bases lying between them.